A selection of T cell receptor beta chains follows, all from one sample in a study of cytomegalovirus exposure and HLA in healthy donors. Libraries were prepared by immunoSEQ multiplex PCR; TCRdb keeps only in-frame clonotypes and omits some of them. Here the sample spans some 120,000 clones, 70% to 75% being singletons. Input material: PBMCs. The receptors shown here come from a woman aged 18-35 years in good health and CMV-seronegative. Both conserved end residues are part of each CDR3.

v_gene: TRBV29-1
CDR3aa: CSVRQRLTQHGYTF

v_gene: TRBV5-8
CDR3aa: CASSLGGDSNQPQHF

v_gene: TRBV30
CDR3aa: CAWTRGIAGGGKNIQYF

v_gene: TRBV9
CDR3aa: CASSAKDISSYNSPLHF

v_gene: TRBV7-7
CDR3aa: CAIWRAAYGYTF

v_gene: TRBV2
CDR3aa: CASKRGQSLGEQYF

v_gene: TRBV6-1
CDR3aa: CASSEQALGAQYF

v_gene: TRBV5-1
CDR3aa: CASSSGDQSTDTQYF

v_gene: TRBV29-1
CDR3aa: CSAQAGAEAFF

v_gene: TRBV5-6
CDR3aa: CASSRGSNQPQHF

v_gene: TRBV5-1
CDR3aa: CASSLDGRGDSPLHF

v_gene: TRBV6-1
CDR3aa: CASSEGQMLRDGYTF

v_gene: TRBV7-2
CDR3aa: CASSSRTGYSYEQYF

v_gene: TRBV7-9
CDR3aa: CASSSRGQPNTEAFF

v_gene: TRBV11-2
CDR3aa: CASSLVPLAGQETQYF

v_gene: TRBV28
CDR3aa: CASSSPGRGNQPQHF